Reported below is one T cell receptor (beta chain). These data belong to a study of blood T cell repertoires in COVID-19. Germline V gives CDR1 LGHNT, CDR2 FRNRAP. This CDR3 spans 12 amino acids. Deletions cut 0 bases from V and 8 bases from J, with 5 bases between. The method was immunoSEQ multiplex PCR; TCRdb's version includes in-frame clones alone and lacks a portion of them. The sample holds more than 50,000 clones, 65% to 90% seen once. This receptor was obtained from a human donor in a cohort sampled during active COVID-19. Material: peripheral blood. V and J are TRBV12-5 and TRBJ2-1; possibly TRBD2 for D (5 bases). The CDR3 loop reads CASGLVEDEQFF. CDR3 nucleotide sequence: TGTGCTAGTGGTTTGGTGGAGGATGAGCAGTTCTTC.